The 25 T cell receptor beta chains reported below all come from one sample, sequenced in a study of cytomegalovirus exposure and HLA in healthy donors. The PCR had 60 Vbeta and 13 Jbeta primers. The assay was immunoSEQ multiplex PCR, and TCRdb's table has in-frame clones only and misses some. The sample includes approximately 130,000 clones, more than 70% seen only once; the top ten take approximately 4%. Material for sequencing was PBMCs. The receptors here all came from a man aged 50-59 years in good health and CMV-seropositive.

The rearrangement links TRBV7-9 to TRBJ2-1; D gene ambiguous. This CDR3 is 15 amino acids long. V lost 4 bases, J lost 2 bases, and 12 bases lay in between. The germline gives CDR1 SEHNR, CDR2 FQNEAQ (reference sequence). The CDR3 DNA reads as TGTGCCAGCAGCTGGGCCCAGGCTGCCTACAATGAGCAGTTCTTC. Encoded protein: CASSWAQAAYNEQFF. The variable domain in full, completed from reference TRBV7-9 and TRBJ2-1, reads DTGVSQNPRHKITKRGQNVTFRCDPISEHNRLYWYRQTLGQGPEFLTYFQNEAQLEKSRLLSDRFSAERPKGSFSTLEIQRTEQGDSAMYLCASSWAQAAYNEQFFGPGTRLTVL.

The chain joins TRBV28 to TRBJ2-7; TRBD1 matches at 7 bases. The germline V gene encodes CDR1 MDHEN and CDR2 SYDVKM. V was clipped by 6 bases and J by 1 base; unmatched bases: 9. The CDR3 spans 15 residues. CDR3 nucleotide sequence: TGTGCCAGCAGCCCACAGGGGAGAAGTTCCTACGAGCAGTACTTC. Translated, it gives CASSPQGRSSYEQYF.

The gene calls are TRBV15 and TRBJ1-1, with 10 positions matching TRBD1. After removal of 1 base from V and 7 bases from J, the junction contained 6 bases not matched to a gene. Per germline, CDR1 LNHNV and CDR2 YYDKDF (reference sequence). The CDR3 has 15 amino acids. The CDR3 loop reads CATSRVVGQGIEAFF. As DNA, the CDR3 is TGTGCCACCAGCAGAGTGGTGGGACAGGGGATTGAAGCTTTCTTT.

The rearrangement uses TRBV27 and TRBJ1-2, with 10 bases aligning to TRBD1. The V segment lost 4 bases and the J segment 6 bases; nucleotides outside the gene matches: 8. Germline CDR1 and CDR2: MNHEY and SMNVEV (reference sequence). The CDR3 has 15 residues. For the CDR3, the DNA is TGTGCCAGCAGTTCCCGGACAGGGGGAACTAATGGCTACACCTTC. Protein: CASSSRTGGTNGYTF.

This chain connects TRBV6-5 to TRBJ1-2; 9 nucleotides match TRBD1. This CDR3 is 13 amino acids long. Germline V gives CDR1 MNHEY, CDR2 SVGAGI. Trimming removed 5 bases from V and 5 bases from J; junction bases left unmatched: 3. The CDR3 is CASSRQGEYGYTF. In nucleotides, the CDR3 is TGTGCCAGCAGTCGACAGGGGGAATATGGCTACACCTTC.

The J gene is TRBJ2-7, the V gene TRBV5-5, with 10 bases aligning to TRBD1. The CDR3 extends over 16 amino acids. Germline V lookup: CDR1 SGHKS, CDR2 YYEKEE (reference sequence). Germline trimming cut 2 bases from V and 6 bases from J; bases unmatched to any gene: 11. The CDR3 protein is CASSLGPGGQGIEQYF. CDR3 in DNA: TGTGCCAGCAGCTTAGGCCCAGGGGGACAGGGGATCGAGCAGTACTTC.

The chain employs TRBV21-1 and TRBJ2-1; TRBD2 is taken as the D call from the table, unchecked against the DNA. TRBV21-1 is a pseudogene segment. The CDR3 loop spans 15 amino acids. CDR3: CANDVLIAGGHEQFF. Here the CDR3 DNA reads TGTGCCAACGACGTCCTAATAGCGGGGGGCCATGAGCAGTTCTTC.

On this clone: It may be a read error: a sequence one base away is much more abundant. The chain combines TRBV13 with TRBJ1-1; TRBD1 agrees at 8 bases. V lost 1 base, J lost 4 bases, and 2 bases stayed unmatched. The CDR3 extends over 14 amino acids. The germline V gene has CDR1 PRHDT and CDR2 FYEKMQ (reference sequence). In DNA form, the CDR3 reads TGTGCCAGCAGCTTAGACAGGGGGACCACTGAAGCTTTCTTT. Residues: CASSLDRGTTEAFF.

The chain uses TRBV13 and TRBJ1-1; D unresolved. The CDR3 is 17 residues long. V was pared by 0 bases and J by 2 bases, with 16 bases between. From germline, CDR1 is PRHDT and CDR2 FYEKMQ (reference sequence). The CDR3 DNA follows: TGTGCCAGCAGCTTAGGAAAGGGAGCGCACAGAAACACTGAAGCTTTCTTT. Encoded protein: CASSLGKGAHRNTEAFF.

This rearrangement joins TRBV5-1 to TRBJ1-4, with D possibly matching TRBD1 (5 bases). Germline CDR1 and CDR2: SGHRS and YFSETQ. This CDR3 is 19 amino acids long. The V end lost 1 base, the J end lost 0 bases, and 19 bases lay between the germline ends. DNA for the CDR3: TGCGCCAGCAGCTTGATAGACAGAAGGAGAGGAGCAACTAATGAAAAACTGTTTTTT. Residues: CASSLIDRRRGATNEKLFF. Variable domain in full (rest from reference TRBV5-1 and TRBJ1-4): KAGVTQTPRYLIKTRGQQVTLSCSPISGHRSVSWYQQTPGQGLQFLFEYFSETQRNKGNFPGRFSGRQFSNSRSEMNVSTLELGDSALYLCASSLIDRRRGATNEKLFFGSGTQLSVL.

The gene calls are TRBV7-2 and TRBJ1-4, with D possibly TRBD1 on 5 matching bases. V lost 5 bases and J lost 0, with 16 bases in between. Per germline, CDR1 SGHTA and CDR2 FQGNSA. The CDR3 sequence is 17 residues long. CDR3 in amino acids: CASSEGWGVATNEKLFF. Written as DNA, the CDR3 is TGTGCCAGCAGCGAAGGGTGGGGGGTTGCAACTAATGAAAAACTGTTTTTT. The whole variable domain, remainder taken from reference TRBV7-2 and TRBJ1-4, is GAGVSQSPSNKVTEKGKDVELRCDPISGHTALYWYRQSLGQGLEFLIYFQGNSAPDKSGLPSDRFSAERTGGSVSTLTIQRTQQEDSAVYLCASSEGWGVATNEKLFFGSGTQLSVL.

Concerning this clone itself: Other nucleotide sequences in the sample specify the same CDR3. The chain employs TRBV5-6 and TRBJ2-2; 7 bases line up with TRBD1. Germline values: CDR1 SGHDT, CDR2 YYEEEE. J lost 9 bases, V lost 1 base, and 12 bases had no gene match. The CDR3 sequence is 16 residues long. The CDR3 protein is CASSLIRDREPRELFF. CDR3 nucleotides: TGTGCCAGCAGCTTGATCCGTGACAGGGAGCCCCGGGAGCTGTTTTTT. Based on the CDR3 plus reference TRBV5-6 and TRBJ2-2, the full variable domain is DAGVTQSPTHLIKTRGQQVTLRCSPKSGHDTVSWYQQALGQGPQFIFQYYEEEERQRGNFPDRFSGHQFPNYSSELNVNALLLGDSALYLCASSLIRDREPRELFFGEGSRLTVL.

This rearrangement joins TRBV11-2 to TRBJ2-3; TRBD2 might be the D (6 bases). Germline V CDR1 and CDR2: SGHAT, FQNNGV. The germline V and J ends were trimmed by 1 base and 3 bases, with 11 bases remaining between them. The CDR3 contains 15 residues. The DNA of the CDR3 is TGTGCCAGCAGCTTAGCGGCAGGGAGGACAGATACGCAGTATTTT. This encodes CASSLAAGRTDTQYF.

The gene calls are TRBV4-1 and TRBJ2-7, with 7 positions matching TRBD2. Germline trimming cut 4 bases from V and 2 bases from J; bases unmatched to any gene: 8. The length of the CDR3 is 15 residues. Germline loops: CDR1 MGHRA, CDR2 YSYEKL. The CDR3 here is CASSPGGGSTYEQYF. DNA of the CDR3: TGCGCCAGCAGCCCTGGTGGCGGGAGCACCTACGAGCAGTACTTC.

The chain carries TRBV6-1 and TRBJ2-7; 9 bases align to TRBD1. The CDR3 covers 14 residues. Unmatched junction bases numbered 8, after V lost 4 bases and J lost 7 bases. The V gene's germline CDR1 is MNHNS and CDR2 SASEGT. The DNA for the CDR3 is TGTGCCAGCAGTGGCCGACAGGGGGTGTGGGAGCAGTACTTC. Protein product: CASSGRQGVWEQYF.

This chain uses TRBV28 with TRBJ2-5; 7 bases are shared with TRBD2. In germline, CDR1 is MDHEN, CDR2 SYDVKM. The CDR3 contains 16 residues. The J segment lost 0 bases and the V segment lost 6 bases, leaving 10 bases of the junction unmatched. CDR3 DNA sequence: TGTGCCAGCAGCTCCGGGGCTAGCGGCAACCAAGAGACCCAGTACTTC. It specifies CASSSGASGNQETQYF.

Points on this clone: Sequence at one end of the junction differs from germline and may be a read error. The V and J genes are TRBV2 and TRBJ2-7; 9 nucleotides line up with TRBD1. CDR1 is SNHLY, CDR2 FYNNEI, per germline. This CDR3 contains 15 residues. CDR3 nucleotides: TGTGCCAGCAGCGAAGAGGGGACAGGGTCGAACGAGCAGTACTTC. The encoded protein is CASSEEGTGSNEQYF.

The sample holds a few counts of this clone. V usage is TRBV7-9 and J usage is TRBJ1-2; 8 nucleotides align to TRBD1. The CDR3 loop spans 14 amino acids. V was clipped by 6 bases and J by 10 bases; unmatched bases: 13. In germline, CDR1 is SEHNR, CDR2 FQNEAQ (reference sequence). The CDR3: CASSDSGQEMDYTF. The CDR3 DNA sequence: TGTGCCAGCAGTGATTCGGGACAGGAGATGGACTACACCTTC.

This chain links TRBV19 with TRBJ1-6; 11 nucleotides line up with TRBD1. After removal of 9 bases from V and 7 bases from J, the junction contained 8 bases not matched to a gene. The CDR3 has 15 amino acids. CDR1 LNHDA and CDR2 SQIVND come from the germline V gene (reference sequence). This CDR3 reads CASRRDRGANSPLHF. The DNA for the CDR3 is TGTGCCAGCCGAAGGGACAGGGGGGCCAATTCACCCCTCCACTTT.

The CDR3 nucleotides are TGTGCCAGCAGCTTGTCCCAGGGGCACTACGAGCAGTACTTC. It yields the protein CASSLSQGHYEQYF. The genes are TRBV7-9 and TRBJ2-7, with D possibly TRBD1 on 6 matching bases. The CDR3 totals 14 residues. Between the trimmed V and J ends, which lost 3 bases and 3 bases, there was a span of 12 bases. In germline, CDR1 is SEHNR, CDR2 FQNEAQ (reference sequence).

This clone was found many times. The genes are TRBV6-5 and TRBJ2-2; D is undetermined. The CDR3 has 14 residues. V was clipped by 2 bases and J by 7 bases, with 11 bases between them. Germline V lookup: CDR1 MNHEY, CDR2 SVGAGI. The CDR3 sequence: CASSYTVPGGELFF. DNA of the CDR3: TGTGCCAGCAGTTACACGGTCCCGGGCGGGGAGCTGTTTTTT.

The chain employs TRBV25-1 and TRBJ1-6; D is undetermined. The V and J ends lost 2 bases and 11 bases respectively, with 19 bases between them. Germline V gene lookup returns CDR1 MGHDK and CDR2 SYGVNS. The CDR3 spans 16 residues. CDR3 DNA: TGTGCCAGCAGTGAAACCTCCGGGAAGCAGGCGGCACCCCTCCACTTT. Its translation is CASSETSGKQAAPLHF.

J is TRBJ1-2 and V is TRBV7-8; possibly TRBD1 for D (5 bases). The CDR3 is 16 amino acids. V was trimmed by 5 bases and J by 2 bases, leaving 18 bases between them. The germline CDR1 and CDR2 sequences are SGHVS and FQNEAQ. DNA of the CDR3: TGTGCCAGCAGCCGTTTTTTGGGGGGGGAAAACTATGGCTACACCTTC. It codes for CASSRFLGGENYGYTF.

This rearrangement joins TRBV5-4 to TRBJ2-3; 13 bases map to TRBD2. The V and J ends lost 5 bases and 2 bases, in that order; junction bases with no gene match: 11. CDR3 length: 18 residues. From germline, CDR1 is SGHNT and CDR2 YYREEE (reference sequence). CDR3: CASRDDELAGGATDTQYF. CDR3 DNA sequence: TGTGCCAGCAGGGACGACGAACTAGCGGGAGGGGCCACAGATACGCAGTATTTT.

CDR3 sequence (DNA): TGTGCCAGCAGTTCAGACAGGCTAGTAGCTGAAGCTTTCTTT. It specifies CASSSDRLVAEAFF. V usage is TRBV6-5 and J usage is TRBJ1-1, with D perhaps TRBD1 (6 bases). This CDR3 is built from 14 residues. CDR1 and CDR2 from the germline V gene are MNHEY and SVGAGI. V lost 4 bases and J 6 bases, leaving 15 bases between the germline ends.